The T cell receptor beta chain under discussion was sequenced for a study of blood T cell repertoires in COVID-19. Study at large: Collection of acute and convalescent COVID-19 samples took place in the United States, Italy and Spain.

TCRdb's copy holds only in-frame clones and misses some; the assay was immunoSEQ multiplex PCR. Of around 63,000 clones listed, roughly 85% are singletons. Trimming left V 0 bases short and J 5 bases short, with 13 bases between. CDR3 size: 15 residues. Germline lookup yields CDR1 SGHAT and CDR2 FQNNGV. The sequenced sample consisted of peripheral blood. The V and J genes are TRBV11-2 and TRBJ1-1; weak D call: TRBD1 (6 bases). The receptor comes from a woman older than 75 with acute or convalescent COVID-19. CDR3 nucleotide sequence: TGTGCCAGCAGCTTAGATGCGGGGGCGGGGACTGAAGCTTTCTTT. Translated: CASSLDAGAGTEAFF. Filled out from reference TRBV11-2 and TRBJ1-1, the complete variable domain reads EAGVAQSPRYKIIEKRQSVAFWCNPISGHATLYWYQQILGQGPKLLIQFQNNGVVDDSQLPKDRFSAERLKGVDSTLKIQPAKLEDSAVYLCASSLDAGAGTEAFFGQGTRLTVV.